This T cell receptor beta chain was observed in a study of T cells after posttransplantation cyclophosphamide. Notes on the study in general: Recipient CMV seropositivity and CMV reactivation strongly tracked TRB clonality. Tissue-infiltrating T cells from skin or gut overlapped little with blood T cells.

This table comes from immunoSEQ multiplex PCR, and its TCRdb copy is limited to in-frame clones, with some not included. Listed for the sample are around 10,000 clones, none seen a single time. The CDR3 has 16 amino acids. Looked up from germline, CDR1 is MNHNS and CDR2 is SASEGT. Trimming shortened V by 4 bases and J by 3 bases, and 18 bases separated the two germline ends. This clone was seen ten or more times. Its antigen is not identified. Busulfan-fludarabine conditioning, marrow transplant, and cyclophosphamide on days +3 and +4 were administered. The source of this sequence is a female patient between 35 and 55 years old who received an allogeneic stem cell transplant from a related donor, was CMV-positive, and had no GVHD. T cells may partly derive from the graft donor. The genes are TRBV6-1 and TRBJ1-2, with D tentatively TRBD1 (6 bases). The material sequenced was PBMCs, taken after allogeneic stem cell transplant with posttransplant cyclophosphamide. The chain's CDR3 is CASSGPGVGAYYGYTF. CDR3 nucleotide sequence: TGTGCCAGCAGTGGACCCGGGGTGGGGGCATACTATGGCTACACCTTC.